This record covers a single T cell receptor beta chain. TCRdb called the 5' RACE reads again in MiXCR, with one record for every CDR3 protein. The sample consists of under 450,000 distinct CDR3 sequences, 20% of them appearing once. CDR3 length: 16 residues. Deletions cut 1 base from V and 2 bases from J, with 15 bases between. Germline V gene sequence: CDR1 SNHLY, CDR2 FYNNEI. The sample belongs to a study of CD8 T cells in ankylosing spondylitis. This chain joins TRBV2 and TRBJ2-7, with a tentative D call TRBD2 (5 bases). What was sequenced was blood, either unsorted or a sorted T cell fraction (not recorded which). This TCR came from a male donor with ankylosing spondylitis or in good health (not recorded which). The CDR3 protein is CASSEVRHGGPYEQYF. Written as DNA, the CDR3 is TGTGCCAGCAGTGAAGTGAGACACGGAGGTCCCTACGAGCAGTACTTC.